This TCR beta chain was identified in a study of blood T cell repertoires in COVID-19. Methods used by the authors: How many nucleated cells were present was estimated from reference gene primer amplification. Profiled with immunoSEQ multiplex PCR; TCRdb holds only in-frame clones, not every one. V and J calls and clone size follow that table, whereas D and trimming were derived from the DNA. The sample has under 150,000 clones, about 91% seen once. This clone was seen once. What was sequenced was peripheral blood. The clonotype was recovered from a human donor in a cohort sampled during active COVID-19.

This chain's CDR3 is CASSLSRRNTEAFF. The CDR3 bases are TGCGCCAGCAGCTTGTCGCGGAGGAACACTGAAGCTTTCTTT. V is TRBV5-1 and J is TRBJ1-1; no reliable D call. Trimming stripped 1 base from V and 1 base from J, with 8 bases between. This CDR3 is 14 amino acids long. The germline CDR1 and CDR2 sequences are SGHRS and YFSETQ.